The 8 T cell receptor beta chains in this list originate from one sample, sequenced in a study of early T cells in non-severe SARS-CoV-2 infection. TCRdb re-analysed the 5' RACE reads in MiXCR, keeping a single row per CDR3 protein. The sample lists about 55,000 distinct CDR3 sequences, about 15% occurring once. The sample in question was whole blood, obtained at baseline. All receptors come from an adult who was a healthcare worker with PCR-confirmed SARS-CoV-2 infection or an uninfected control (not recorded which).

V is TRBV10-3 and J is TRBJ2-5; 9 positions agree with TRBD1. This CDR3 is 18 amino acids long. V lost 3 bases, J lost 5 bases, and 16 bases stayed unmatched. Germline CDR1 is ENHRY and CDR2 is SYGVKD. The CDR3 bases are TGTGCCATCAGTGACACAACCCCGGGGACAGGGCTATCGGAGACCCAGTACTTC. Translation gives CAISDTTPGTGLSETQYF.

The CDR3 loop reads CASSRWGGSANTGELFF. DNA for the CDR3: TGTGCCAGCTCAAGATGGGGCGGGAGTGCGAACACCGGGGAGCTGTTTTTT. The chain joins TRBV6-4 to TRBJ2-2, with TRBD2 matching 7 bases. The trim removed 8 bases at V and 0 bases at J, leaving 12 bases unmatched. This CDR3 is built from 17 residues. The germline CDR1 and CDR2 sequences are MRHNA and SNTAGT.

There are many counts of this clonotype. V usage is TRBV12-3 or TRBV12-4 and J usage is TRBJ1-2; the D gene is possibly TRBD1 (5 bases). Trimming took off 7 bases at V and 6 bases at J, with 21 bases between the two ends. There are 15 residues in the CDR3. The CDR3 loop is CASKLRDSRPHGYTF. In nucleotides, the CDR3 is TGTGCCAGCAAACTCCGGGACTCCCGCCCCCATGGCTACACCTTC.

This clonotype was counted at least ten times. This sequence joins TRBV20-1 and TRBJ1-1, with TRBD1 as a possible D gene (5 bases). The V and J ends lost 2 bases and 1 base respectively, with 11 bases between them. Germline values: CDR1 DFQATT, CDR2 SNEGSKA (reference sequence). This CDR3 region has 14 residues. The CDR3 sequence is CSARPSTGNTEAFF. The CDR3 DNA follows: TGCAGTGCTAGACCTTCTACAGGGAACACTGAAGCTTTCTTT.

This clonotype was observed a few times. The chain couples TRBV25-1 to TRBJ1-2, with TRBD1 as a possible D gene (6 bases). The V gene lost 7 bases and the J gene lost 8 bases, with 11 bases spanning the gap. This CDR3 comprises 11 residues. Germline CDR1 is MGHDK and CDR2 is SYGVNS. This chain's CDR3 is CASNSGVGYTF. CDR3 DNA: TGTGCCAGCAACTCAGGGGTCGGCTACACCTTC.

This clonotype was counted a few times. The chain carries TRBV19 and TRBJ1-2, with D unclear. Germline assignment: CDR1 LNHDA and CDR2 SQIVND (reference sequence). The CDR3 sequence is 14 residues long. V shed 7 bases and J shed 2 bases, with 14 bases lying between them. The CDR3 region is CASTPGRGNYGYTF. DNA of the CDR3: TGTGCCAGTACCCCTGGGCGCGGGAACTATGGCTACACCTTC.

Here the CDR3 DNA reads TGTGCCAGCAGCCCTCGACCTGGGACCTACGAGCAGTACTTC. Protein: CASSPRPGTYEQYF. The chain recombines TRBV11-2 with TRBJ2-7; D unresolved. V was pared by 5 bases and J by 2 bases, with 13 bases between. Germline values: CDR1 SGHAT, CDR2 FQNNGV. The CDR3 runs to 14 residues.

The chain has TRBV5-6 and TRBJ2-3; 11 bases align to TRBD2. This CDR3 has 16 residues. Germline values: CDR1 SGHDT, CDR2 YYEEEE. J gave up 2 bases and V 0 bases, and 2 bases lay outside the gene matches. The CDR3 DNA is TGTGCCAGCAGCTTGGAGACTAGCGGGATCACAGATACGCAGTATTTT. It is translated as CASSLETSGITDTQYF. The full variable domain, in which reference TRBV5-6 and TRBJ2-3 provide the parts outside the CDR3, is DAGVTQSPTHLIKTRGQQVTLRCSPKSGHDTVSWYQQALGQGPQFIFQYYEEEERQRGNFPDRFSGHQFPNYSSELNVNALLLGDSALYLCASSLETSGITDTQYFGPGTRLTVL.